The TCR beta chain under discussion was sequenced for a study of CD8+ T cells in alopecia areata. Study as a whole: For the treated group, dosing was oral tofacitinib at 5 to 10 mg twice daily.

Looked up from germline, CDR1 is ENHRY and CDR2 is SYGVKD. The CDR3 loop spans 13 amino acids. Unmatched junction bases numbered 4, after V lost 4 bases and J lost 8 bases. A remark on this clone: Its antigen is unknown.

Noted treatment: oral pan-JAK inhibitor, 5-10 mg twice daily. cDNA serving as the sequencing template came from extracted, reverse transcribed RNA. Measured with immunoSEQ multiplex PCR; TCRdb has only the in-frame clones, and not every one. The data hold approximately 150,000 clones, with 58% observed a single time. General study findings and limits: Compared with normal scalp, lesional scalp had higher clonality and more expanded CD8+ clones.

This receptor was taken from a human donor with alopecia areata. This rearrangement joins TRBV10-3 to TRBJ1-4; TRBD1 aligns across 7 bases. This sample comprised CD4+ T cells sorted from blood, obtained at approximately week 60, from a patient treated with tofacitinib. This CDR3 reads CAISGDREEKLFF. The CDR3 DNA follows: TGTGCCATCAGTGGAGACAGGGAGGAAAAACTGTTTTTT.